This TCR beta chain stems from a study of T cell responses to AZD1222 COVID-19 vaccine. This clone is a singleton in its sample. Second doses at about 4 or about 12 weeks were pooled. Germline CDR1 LGHNT, CDR2 FRNRAP. The CDR3 is 13 residues long. Trimming cost V 6 bases and J 0 bases; bases outside gene matches: 1. Repertoires were generated with immunoSEQ multiplex PCR, while TCRdb's copy carries only in-frame clones and drops some. The top ten clones hold roughly 5% of a sample with about 86,000 clones, roughly 87% of them seen once. Source: peripheral blood, taken 28 days after the second AZD1222 dose. The chain has TRBV12-5 and TRBJ2-5; 7 bases agree with TRBD2. The sequence derives from an adult who received the AZD1222 COVID-19 vaccine. DNA of the CDR3: TGTGCTAGTGGGGGACTAAACCAAGAGACCCAGTACTTC. Translation gives CASGGLNQETQYF.